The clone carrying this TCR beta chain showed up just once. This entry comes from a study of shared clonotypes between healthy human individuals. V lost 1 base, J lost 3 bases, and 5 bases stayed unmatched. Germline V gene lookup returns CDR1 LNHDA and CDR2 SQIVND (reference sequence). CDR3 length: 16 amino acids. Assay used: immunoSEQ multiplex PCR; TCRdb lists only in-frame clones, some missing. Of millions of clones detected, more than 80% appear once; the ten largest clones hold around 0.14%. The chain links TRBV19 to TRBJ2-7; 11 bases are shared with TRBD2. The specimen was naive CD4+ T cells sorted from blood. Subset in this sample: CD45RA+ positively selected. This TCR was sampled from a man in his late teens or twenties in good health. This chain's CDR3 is CASSIGTSGQSYEQYF. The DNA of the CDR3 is TGTGCCAGTAGTATAGGGACTAGCGGGCAAAGCTACGAGCAGTACTTC.